The sequence of this TCR beta chain was determined in a study of OX40 agonist ivuxolimab in advanced cancers. The count of this clone is one. Only in-frame clones appear in the TCRdb table, and some are missing; sequencing was by immunoSEQ multiplex PCR. This table holds 15,000 to 20,000 clones, over 75% found once. This clonotype was sampled from an adult with an advanced solid tumor such as melanoma, head and neck, liver or kidney cancer. The sample was CD4+ or CD8+ T cells sorted from blood, taken in a trial of the OX40 agonist ivuxolimab.

This chain's CDR3 is CASSLFTSGGADGELFF. As DNA, the CDR3 is TGTGCCAGCAGTTTATTCACTAGCGGGGGGGCCGACGGGGAGCTGTTTTTT. This rearrangement joins TRBV27 to TRBJ2-2, with 13 nucleotides matching TRBD2. Looked up from germline, CDR1 is MNHEY and CDR2 is SMNVEV (reference sequence). The CDR3 loop spans 17 amino acids. Trimming at V came to 1 base and at J to 7 bases, leaving 6 bases not matched to a gene.